What follows is one T cell receptor beta chain and its context. Antigen: not known. This sample was taken from a study of OX40 agonist ivuxolimab in advanced cancers. About the research overall: Ivuxolimab was delivered to patients intravenously every 2 weeks at doses spanning 0.01 to 10 mg/kg. Patients with hepatocellular carcinoma, melanoma, renal cell or head and neck cancer made up the dose-escalation patients.

Findings and limits, study-wide: With doses of 0.1 to 3.0 mg/kg, CD4+ and CD8+ blood T cells had undergone clonal expansion by week 6.

TCRdb's copy holds only in-frame clones and misses some; the assay was immunoSEQ multiplex PCR. The table has some 47,000 clones, over 80% seen once; the top ten hold approximately 6.8%. Samples of blood were obtained at baseline, on cycle 4 day 1, and on cycle 7 day 1. The CDR3 sequence is 11 residues long. In germline, CDR1 is KGHSH, CDR2 LQKENI. The V gene lost 5 bases and the J gene lost 11 bases, with 12 bases spanning the gap. The clonotype originates from an adult with an advanced solid tumor such as melanoma, head and neck, liver or kidney cancer. The rearrangement uses TRBV18 and TRBJ1-2, with a tentative D call TRBD1 (5 bases). Specimen: CD4+ or CD8+ T cells sorted from blood, collected in a trial of the OX40 agonist ivuxolimab. The CDR3 protein is CASSAWGRYTF. The CDR3 DNA reads as TGTGCCAGCTCAGCATGGGGACGTTACACCTTC.